The 6 T cell receptor beta chains presented below share a single source sample, sequenced in a study of cytomegalovirus exposure and HLA in healthy donors (dated by TCRdb to the late 2010s). Libraries were prepared through the immunoSEQ multiplex PCR assay. For the multiplex PCR, a mixture combining 60 forward primers for TCR Vbeta segments and 13 reverse primers for TCR Jbeta segments was used. Not all clones reach the TCRdb copy of this immuneACCESS table, which keeps in-frame sequences only. Checked studies attribute under half of the gap to unresolved V genes and leave the rest unexplained. The sample includes fewer than 250,000 clones, with roughly four fifths observed a single time. The top ten clonotypes cover approximately 3% of the sample. The sequencing sample was made of PBMCs. Receptors originate from a woman aged 25 to 39 in good health and CMV-seropositive.

This chain connects TRBV11-2 to TRBJ1-2; D possibly corresponds to TRBD1 (5 bases). The germline gives CDR1 SGHAT, CDR2 FQNNGV. The CDR3 consists of 13 residues. The germline V and J ends were trimmed by 1 base and 8 bases, with 11 bases remaining between them. CDR3 loop: CASSLGWAGGYTF. The CDR3 coding sequence is TGTGCCAGCAGCTTAGGCTGGGCAGGGGGCTACACCTTC.

This chain uses TRBV7-9 with TRBJ2-5, with a weak D call TRBD2 (6 bases). The CDR3 sequence is 16 residues long. Germline loops: CDR1 SEHNR, CDR2 FQNEAQ (reference sequence). Between the trimmed V and J ends, which lost 5 bases and 5 bases, there was a span of 21 bases. The CDR3 loop is CASSLGRGLGRETQYF. In DNA, the CDR3 is TGTGCCAGCAGCCTCGGGAGAGGATTAGGAAGGGAGACCCAGTACTTC.

V gene TRBV29-1 combines with J gene TRBJ2-7; 10 bases align to TRBD1. This CDR3 has 16 amino acids. The V and J ends lost 0 bases and 1 base, in that order; junction bases with no gene match: 6. From germline, CDR1 is SQVTM and CDR2 ANQGSEA. The CDR3 protein is CSVEDSRTGGSYEQYF. DNA of the CDR3: TGCAGCGTTGAAGACTCCAGGACAGGGGGGTCCTACGAGCAGTACTTC.

Points on this clone: Other DNA sequences in this specimen translate into the identical CDR3. The gene calls are TRBV5-4 and TRBJ2-7; 9 bases fit TRBD2. V lost 2 bases, J lost 4 bases, and 4 bases stayed unmatched. The germline CDR1 and CDR2 sequences are SGHNT and YYREEE (reference sequence). The CDR3 consists of 14 residues. CDR3: CASSLAGGPYEQYF. For the CDR3, the DNA is TGTGCCAGCAGCTTAGCGGGAGGACCGTACGAGCAGTACTTC.

The chain links TRBV5-1 to TRBJ2-7; D is unclear. Germline V lookup: CDR1 SGHRS, CDR2 YFSETQ. The CDR3 is 13 amino acids. Trimming stripped 4 bases from V and 1 base from J, with 9 bases between. CDR3 in amino acids: CASSGTVSYEQYF. The CDR3, as DNA: TGCGCCAGCAGCGGTACAGTTTCCTACGAGCAGTACTTC.

The chain joins TRBV21-1 to TRBJ2-1; the table names TRBD2, a call not compared with the DNA. TRBV21-1 is a known pseudogene. There are 13 residues in the CDR3. This chain's CDR3 is CASRRGQYNEQFF. Written as DNA, the CDR3 is TGTGCCAGCAGGCGCGGCCAATACAATGAGCAGTTCTTC.